The T cell receptor (beta chain) under discussion was sequenced for a study of T cells in Graves' hyperthyroidism and ophthalmopathy. Exclusion followed for patients with uncontrolled infection, other autoimmune disease, pregnancy or lactation. CDR3 length: 15 amino acids. V was shortened by 4 bases and J by 7 bases, with 17 bases between the two germline ends. Looked up from germline, CDR1 is SGHRS and CDR2 is YFSETQ. Amplification of TCR beta CDR3 regions was performed using RNA transcripts as template. The HTBI primer set served for first-round RT-PCR of the TCR CDR3. TCRdb used MiXCR to reprocess the multiplex PCR reads, holding one entry per CDR3 protein. The data contain approximately 400,000 distinct CDR3 sequences, roughly 18% of them seen just once; the ten biggest clones take up 40%.

The TCR originated in a young man with Graves' ophthalmopathy. The chain has TRBV5-1 and TRBJ1-4, with a possible D match to TRBD1 (5 bases). Material: blood. CDR3 sequence reads: CASSPQGPRGEKLFF. The CDR3 bases are TGCGCCAGCAGCCCGCAGGGTCCAAGAGGTGAAAAACTGTTTTTT.